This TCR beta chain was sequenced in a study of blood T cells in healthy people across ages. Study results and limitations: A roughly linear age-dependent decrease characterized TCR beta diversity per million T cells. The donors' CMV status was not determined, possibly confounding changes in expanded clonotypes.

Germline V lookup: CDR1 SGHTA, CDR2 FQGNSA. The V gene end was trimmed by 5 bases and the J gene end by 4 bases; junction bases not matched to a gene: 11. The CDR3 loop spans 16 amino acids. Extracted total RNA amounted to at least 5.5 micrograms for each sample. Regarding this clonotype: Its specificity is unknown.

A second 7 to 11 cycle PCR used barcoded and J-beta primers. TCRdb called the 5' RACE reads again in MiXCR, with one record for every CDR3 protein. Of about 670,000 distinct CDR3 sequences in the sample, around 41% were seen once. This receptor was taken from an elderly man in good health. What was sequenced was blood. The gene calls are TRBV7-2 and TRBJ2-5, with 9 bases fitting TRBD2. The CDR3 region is CASSALAGGTRETQYF. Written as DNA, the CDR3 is TGTGCCAGCAGCGCCTTGGCGGGGGGGACACGAGAGACCCAGTACTTC.